This T cell receptor beta chain emerged from a study of post-analysis software for immune sequencing data. TCR beta cDNA libraries included unique molecular identifiers. TCRdb itself ran the PCR reads through MiXCR, one entry per CDR3 protein. This sample has under 900,000 distinct CDR3 sequences, with roughly 50% found just once. This receptor was obtained from a girl aged 10 to 17 with multiple sclerosis. Source material: blood.

The CDR3, as DNA: TGCGCCAGCAGCCCCGGACAGGGACGAGTGCCCCAGCATTTT. This encodes CASSPGQGRVPQHF. This chain connects TRBV4-1 to TRBJ1-5; 8 bases map to TRBD1. The J segment lost 9 bases and the V segment lost 4 bases, leaving 8 bases of the junction unmatched. The CDR3 is 14 residues long. CDR1 and CDR2 (germline): MGHRA, YSYEKL.